A single count supports the clone carrying this T cell receptor beta chain. Its cognate antigen is unknown. This sample is part of a study of shared clonotypes between healthy human individuals. With ten immunoSEQ deep assay plates, unsorted PBMC DNA underwent sequencing. Generated by immunoSEQ multiplex PCR, the TCRdb table keeps only in-frame clones and is missing some. The sample has about 480,000 clones; about 75% are singletons. The ends were cut back, 4 bases at V and 3 bases at J, with 11 bases in the middle. Germline V gene data show CDR1 as SGHKS and CDR2 as YYEKEE (reference sequence). This CDR3 has 14 residues. Regarding the study as a whole: Tissues were not sampled, only blood, and their repertoires likely differ. The authors expected sequencing depth to affect clonotype sharing among donors.

The rearrangement joins TRBV5-5 to TRBJ2-1; the D gene is possibly TRBD2 (6 bases). Material: PBMCs. The clonotype originates from a woman aged 40 to 49 in good health. Some clones in this sample may be carry-over from other donors' samples. In DNA, the CDR3 is TGTGCCAGCAGCCAAGAGGACTACTACAATGAGCAGTTCTTC. Amino acid sequence: CASSQEDYYNEQFF.